The T cell receptor gamma chain described here comes from a study of gamma-delta chains in newborns, infants, children (dated by TCRdb to 2018 to 2020). In the study overall: In the study title, it is stated that polyclonal expansion of innate gammadelta T cells is driven by microbial exposure immediately after birth. Right after human newborns were born, the researchers looked at the way microbial exposure shaped their populations of innate gammadelta T cells.

The CDR3 starts with the cysteine, ends with the phenylalanine, and has 17 residues. Only CDR3 DNA is held: 51 bases, read in frame from base 1. Looking up the germline V gene (reference sequence) yields CDR1 GITISATS and CDR2 ISYDGTV. Clipping removes 0 bases from V and 6 bases from J, with 5 as the unmatched junction base count. Instrument used: Illumina MiSeq. TCRdb called clones from the public reads with CATT, and repeated DNA sequences were later combined into one row. The sample table contains 1,300 to 1,500 gamma-chain clones; only one count was recorded for approximately 2.9% of them. The ten top clones hold around two fifths of the sample. This clone was observed a few times. Its antigen specificity is not known. A read error is possible here, since a much larger clone lies one base away. At the DNA level, this CDR3 is encoded by other sequences in the same sample as well.

The sequenced sample was blood. The rearrangement combines TRGV9 with TRGJP. The TCR comes from a child who was a newborn, infant or young child, either healthy, febrile or measles-vaccinated (not recorded which). The CDR3 region: CALWEVRGELGKKIKVF. The sequence in DNA is TGTGCCTTGTGGGAGGTGCGAGGAGAGTTGGGCAAAAAAATCAAGGTATTT.